This TCR beta chain was recovered during a study of PD-1 blockade in classical Hodgkin lymphoma. The study's findings and limits: Factors driving the repertoire differences, possibly disease activity or prior therapy, remain undefined.

Relapse was seen in all patients after autologous stem cell transplantation, and brentuximab vedotin exposure was variable. Concerning this clone: Its antigen is unidentified.

CDR3 length equals 11 residues. V lost 4 bases and J lost 7, with 7 bases in between. CDR1 and CDR2 (germline): MDHEN, SYDVKM. The method was immunoSEQ multiplex PCR; TCRdb's version includes in-frame clones alone and lacks a portion of them. The sample has some 65,000 clones, 60% to 80% seen once. V is TRBV28 and J is TRBJ1-1, with no clear D. Sample: peripheral blood mononuclear cells (PBMCs), taken before the second cycle of nivolumab. The source of this sequence is a human donor with classical Hodgkin lymphoma. DNA for the CDR3: TGTGCCAGCAGTTCCTGGGGTGAAGCTTTCTTT. Its translation is CASSSWGEAFF.